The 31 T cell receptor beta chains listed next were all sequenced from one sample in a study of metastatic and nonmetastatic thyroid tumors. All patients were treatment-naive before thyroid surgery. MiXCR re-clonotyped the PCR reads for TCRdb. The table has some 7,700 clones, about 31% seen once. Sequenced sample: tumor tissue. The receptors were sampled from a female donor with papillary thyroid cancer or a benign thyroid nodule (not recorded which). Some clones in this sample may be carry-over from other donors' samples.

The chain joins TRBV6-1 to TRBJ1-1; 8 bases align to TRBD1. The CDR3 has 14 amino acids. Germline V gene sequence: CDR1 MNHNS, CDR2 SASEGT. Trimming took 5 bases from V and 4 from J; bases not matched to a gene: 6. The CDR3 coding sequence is TGTGCCAGCAGTAGACAGGGGAGAAGCACTGAAGCTTTCTTT. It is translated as CASSRQGRSTEAFF.

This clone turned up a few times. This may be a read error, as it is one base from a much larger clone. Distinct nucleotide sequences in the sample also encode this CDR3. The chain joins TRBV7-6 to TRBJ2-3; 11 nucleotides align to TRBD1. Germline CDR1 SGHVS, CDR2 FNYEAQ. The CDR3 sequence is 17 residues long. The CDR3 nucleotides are TGTGCCAGCAGCTCACAGGGACAGGGGGTGAGAACAGATACGCAATATTTT. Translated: CASSSQGQGVRTDTQYF. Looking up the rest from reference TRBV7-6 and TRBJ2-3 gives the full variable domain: GAGVSQSPRYKVTKRGQDVALRCDPISGHVSLYWYRQALGQGPEFLTYFNYEAQQDKSGLPNDRFSAERPEGSISTLTIQRTEQRDSAMYRCASSSQGQGVRTDTQYFGPGTRLTVL.

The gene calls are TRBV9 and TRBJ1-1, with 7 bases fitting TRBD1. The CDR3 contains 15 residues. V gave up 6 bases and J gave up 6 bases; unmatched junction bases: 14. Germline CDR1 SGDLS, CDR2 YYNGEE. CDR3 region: CASTRGRGSGSEAFF. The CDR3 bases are TGTGCCAGCACCAGGGGGAGGGGTTCGGGATCTGAAGCTTTCTTT.

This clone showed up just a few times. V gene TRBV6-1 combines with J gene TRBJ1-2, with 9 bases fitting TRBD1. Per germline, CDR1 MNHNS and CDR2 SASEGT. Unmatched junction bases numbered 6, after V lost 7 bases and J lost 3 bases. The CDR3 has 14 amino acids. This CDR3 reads CASTWGDRDYGYTF. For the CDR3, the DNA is TGTGCCAGCACCTGGGGGGACAGGGACTATGGCTACACCTTC.

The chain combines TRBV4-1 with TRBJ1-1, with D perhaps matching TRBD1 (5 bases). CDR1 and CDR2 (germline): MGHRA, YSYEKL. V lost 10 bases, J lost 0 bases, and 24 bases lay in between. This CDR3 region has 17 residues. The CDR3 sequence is CAMSQDLWGTLNTEAFF. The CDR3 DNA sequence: TGCGCCATGAGCCAAGATCTTTGGGGGACCCTGAACACTGAAGCTTTCTTT.

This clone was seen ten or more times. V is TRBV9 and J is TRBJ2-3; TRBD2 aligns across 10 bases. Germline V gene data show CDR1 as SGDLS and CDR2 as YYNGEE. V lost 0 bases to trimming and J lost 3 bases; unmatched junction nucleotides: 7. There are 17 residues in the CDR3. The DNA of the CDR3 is TGTGCCAGCAGCGTAGATCTAGCGGGAGTCGGGACAGATACGCAGTATTTT. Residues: CASSVDLAGVGTDTQYF.

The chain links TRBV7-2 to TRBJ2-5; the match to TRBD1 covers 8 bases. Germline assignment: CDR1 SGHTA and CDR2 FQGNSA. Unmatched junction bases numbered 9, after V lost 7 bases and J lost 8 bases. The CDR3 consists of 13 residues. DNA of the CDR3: TGTGCCAGCATCCAGGGGGCGGAAACTACCCAGTACTTC. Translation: CASIQGAETTQYF.

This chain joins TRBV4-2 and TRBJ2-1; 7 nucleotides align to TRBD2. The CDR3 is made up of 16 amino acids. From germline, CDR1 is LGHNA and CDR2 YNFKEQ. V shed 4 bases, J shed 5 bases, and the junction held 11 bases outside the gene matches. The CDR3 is CASSPTSGGTNNEQFF. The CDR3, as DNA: TGTGCCAGCAGCCCCACCTCGGGGGGTACCAACAATGAGCAGTTCTTC.

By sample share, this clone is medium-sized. CDR3 in DNA: TGTGCCACCAGCAGGGGGGGACAGCTTAACACCGGGGAGCTGTTTTTT. As protein: CATSRGGQLNTGELFF. The chain joins TRBV15 to TRBJ2-2, with D possibly TRBD1 on 7 matching bases. The ends were cut back, 3 bases at V and 2 bases at J, with 13 bases in the middle. CDR3 size: 16 residues. Germline V CDR1 and CDR2: LNHNV, YYDKDF (reference sequence).

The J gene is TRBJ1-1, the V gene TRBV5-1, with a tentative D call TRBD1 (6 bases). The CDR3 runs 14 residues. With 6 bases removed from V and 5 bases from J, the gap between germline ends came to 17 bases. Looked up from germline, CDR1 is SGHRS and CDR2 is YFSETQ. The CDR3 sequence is CASTLRGAGTEAFF. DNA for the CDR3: TGCGCCAGCACCCTGCGGGGGGCCGGGACTGAAGCTTTCTTT.

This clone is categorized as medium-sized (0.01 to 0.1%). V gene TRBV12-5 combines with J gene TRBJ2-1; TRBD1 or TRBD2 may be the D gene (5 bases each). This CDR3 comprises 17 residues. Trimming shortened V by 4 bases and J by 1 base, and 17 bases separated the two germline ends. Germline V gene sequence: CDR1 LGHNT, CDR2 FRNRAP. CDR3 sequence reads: CASGSAFGGASYNEQFF. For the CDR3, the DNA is TGTGCTAGTGGTTCGGCCTTTGGGGGAGCATCCTACAATGAGCAGTTCTTC.

The CDR3 region has the DNA TGTGCCAGCAGCTTATCAAGGGGCCTCTACGAGCAGTACTTC. This gives the protein CASSLSRGLYEQYF. The chain joins TRBV7-2 to TRBJ2-7, with D tentatively TRBD1 (5 bases). This CDR3 is 14 amino acids long. Germline V gene sequence: CDR1 SGHTA, CDR2 FQGNSA. V shed 2 bases and J shed 3 bases, with 11 bases lying between them.

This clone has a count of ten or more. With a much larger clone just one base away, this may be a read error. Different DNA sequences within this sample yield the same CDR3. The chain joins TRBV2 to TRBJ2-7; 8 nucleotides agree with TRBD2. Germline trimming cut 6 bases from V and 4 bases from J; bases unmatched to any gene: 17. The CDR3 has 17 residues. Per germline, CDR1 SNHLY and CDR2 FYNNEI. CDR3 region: CASRPGTSGRRQYEQYF. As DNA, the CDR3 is TGTGCCAGCAGGCCCGGGACGAGCGGGAGAAGGCAATACGAGCAGTACTTC. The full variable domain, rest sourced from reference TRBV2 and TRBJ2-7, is EPEVTQTPSHQVTQMGQEVILRCVPISNHLYFYWYRQILGQKVEFLVSFYNNEISEKSEIFDDQFSVERPDGSNFTLKIRSTKLEDSAMYFCASRPGTSGRRQYEQYFGPGTRLTVT.

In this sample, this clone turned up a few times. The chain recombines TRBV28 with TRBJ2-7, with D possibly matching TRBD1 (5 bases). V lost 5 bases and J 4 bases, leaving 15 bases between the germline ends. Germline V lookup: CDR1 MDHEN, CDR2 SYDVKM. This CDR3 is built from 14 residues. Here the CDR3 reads CASSTGRALYEQYF. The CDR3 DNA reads TGTGCCAGCAGTACGGGCAGGGCCTTGTACGAGCAGTACTTC.

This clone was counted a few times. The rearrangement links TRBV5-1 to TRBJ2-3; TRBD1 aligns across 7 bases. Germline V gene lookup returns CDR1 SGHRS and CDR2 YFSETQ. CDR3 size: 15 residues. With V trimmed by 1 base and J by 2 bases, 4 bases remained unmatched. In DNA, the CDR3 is TGCGCCAGCAGCTTGATAGGACAGGTCACAGATACGCAGTATTTT. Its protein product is CASSLIGQVTDTQYF.

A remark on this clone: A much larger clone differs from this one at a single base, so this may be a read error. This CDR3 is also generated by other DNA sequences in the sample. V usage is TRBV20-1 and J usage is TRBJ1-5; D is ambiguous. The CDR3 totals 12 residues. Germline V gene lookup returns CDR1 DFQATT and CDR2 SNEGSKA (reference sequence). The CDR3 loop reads CSAVSRNQPQHF. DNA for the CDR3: TGTAGTGCTGTCTCAAGGAATCAGCCCCAGCATTTT.

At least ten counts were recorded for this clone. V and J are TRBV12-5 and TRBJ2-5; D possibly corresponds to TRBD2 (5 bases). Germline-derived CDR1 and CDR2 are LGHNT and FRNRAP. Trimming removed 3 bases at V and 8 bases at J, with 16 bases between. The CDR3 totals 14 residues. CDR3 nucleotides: TGTGCTAGTGGTTTAGGCCGAGGGAGAGATACCCAGTACTTC. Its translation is CASGLGRGRDTQYF.

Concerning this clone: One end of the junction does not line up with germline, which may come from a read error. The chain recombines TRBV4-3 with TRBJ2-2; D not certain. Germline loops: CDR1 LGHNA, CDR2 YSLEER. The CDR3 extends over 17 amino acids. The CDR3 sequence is CASRQSLHSPNTGELFF. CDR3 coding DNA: TGCGCCAGCCGCCAATCCTTGCATAGCCCGAACACCGGGGAGCTGTTTTTT.

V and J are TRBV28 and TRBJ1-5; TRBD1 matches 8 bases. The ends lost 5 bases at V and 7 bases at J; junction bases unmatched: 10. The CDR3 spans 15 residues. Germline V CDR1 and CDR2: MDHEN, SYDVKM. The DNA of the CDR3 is TGTGCCAGCAGTCTACTCGACAGGGGTGGCCAGCCCCAGCATTTT. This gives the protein CASSLLDRGGQPQHF.

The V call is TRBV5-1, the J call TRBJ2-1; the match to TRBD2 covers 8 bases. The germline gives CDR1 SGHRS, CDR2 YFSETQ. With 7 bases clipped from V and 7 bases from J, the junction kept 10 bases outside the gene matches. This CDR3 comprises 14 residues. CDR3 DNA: TGCGCCAGCGGGCCGGGAGGGAATAAGAATGAGCAGTTCTTC. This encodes CASGPGGNKNEQFF.

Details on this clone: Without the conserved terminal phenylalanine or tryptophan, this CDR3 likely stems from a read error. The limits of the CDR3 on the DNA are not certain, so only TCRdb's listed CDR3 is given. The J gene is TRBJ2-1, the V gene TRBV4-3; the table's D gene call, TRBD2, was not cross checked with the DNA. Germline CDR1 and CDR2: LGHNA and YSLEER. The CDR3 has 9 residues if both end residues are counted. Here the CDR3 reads CASSHLSEV.

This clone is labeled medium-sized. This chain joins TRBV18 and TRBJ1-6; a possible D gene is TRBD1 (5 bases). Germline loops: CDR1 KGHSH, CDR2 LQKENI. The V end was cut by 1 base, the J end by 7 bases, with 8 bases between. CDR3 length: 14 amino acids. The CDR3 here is CASSPRDLNSPLHF. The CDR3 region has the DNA TGTGCCAGCTCACCACGGGACCTAAATTCACCCCTCCACTTT.

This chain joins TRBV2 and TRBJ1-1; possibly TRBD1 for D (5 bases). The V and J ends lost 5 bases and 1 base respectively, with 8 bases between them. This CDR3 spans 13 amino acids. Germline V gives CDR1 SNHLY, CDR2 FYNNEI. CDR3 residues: CASSSQANTEAFF. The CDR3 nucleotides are TGTGCCAGCAGTTCACAGGCGAACACTGAAGCTTTCTTT.

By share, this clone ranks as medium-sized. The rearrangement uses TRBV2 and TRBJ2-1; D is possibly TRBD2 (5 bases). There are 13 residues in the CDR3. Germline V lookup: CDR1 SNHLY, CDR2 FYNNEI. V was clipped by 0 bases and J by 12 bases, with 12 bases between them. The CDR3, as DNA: TGTGCCAGCAGTGAAGCGCTTCGTGGGAGGCAGTTCTTC. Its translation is CASSEALRGRQFF.

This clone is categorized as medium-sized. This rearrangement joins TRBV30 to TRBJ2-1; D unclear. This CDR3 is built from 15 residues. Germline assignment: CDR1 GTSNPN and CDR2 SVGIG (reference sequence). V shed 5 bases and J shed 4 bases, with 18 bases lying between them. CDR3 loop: CAWEHPFRAYNEQFF. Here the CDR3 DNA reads TGTGCCTGGGAGCACCCTTTTCGGGCGTACAATGAGCAGTTCTTC.

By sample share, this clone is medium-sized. The CDR3 sequence: CASSLTRAGVEDYGYTF. CDR3 in DNA: TGTGCCAGCAGCTTGACTAGGGCAGGGGTAGAAGACTATGGCTACACCTTC. The rearrangement joins TRBV11-2 to TRBJ1-2, with D possibly TRBD1 on 6 matching bases. This CDR3 is built from 17 residues. V was cut by 3 bases and J by 3 bases, with 20 bases left in between. CDR1 is SGHAT and CDR2 is FQNNGV in the germline V gene. The full variable domain, rest sourced from reference TRBV11-2 and TRBJ1-2, is EAGVAQSPRYKIIEKRQSVAFWCNPISGHATLYWYQQILGQGPKLLIQFQNNGVVDDSQLPKDRFSAERLKGVDSTLKIQPAKLEDSAVYLCASSLTRAGVEDYGYTFGSGTRLTVV.

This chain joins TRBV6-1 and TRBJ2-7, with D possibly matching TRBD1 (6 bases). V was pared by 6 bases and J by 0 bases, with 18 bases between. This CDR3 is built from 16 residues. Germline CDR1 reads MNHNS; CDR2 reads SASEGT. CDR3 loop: CASRLRDRTFSYEQYF. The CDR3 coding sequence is TGTGCCAGCAGACTGAGAGACAGGACCTTCTCCTACGAGCAGTACTTC.

The CDR3 nucleotides are TGTGCCAGCAGTTACTCGGGGAGGACAGTGAACACTGAAGCTTTCTTT. Amino acids: CASSYSGRTVNTEAFF. This sequence joins TRBV6-6 and TRBJ1-1; D possibly corresponds to TRBD1 (6 bases). This CDR3 has 16 amino acids. V lost 0 bases and J lost 0, with 11 bases in between. The germline V gene encodes CDR1 MNHNY and CDR2 SVGAGI (reference sequence).

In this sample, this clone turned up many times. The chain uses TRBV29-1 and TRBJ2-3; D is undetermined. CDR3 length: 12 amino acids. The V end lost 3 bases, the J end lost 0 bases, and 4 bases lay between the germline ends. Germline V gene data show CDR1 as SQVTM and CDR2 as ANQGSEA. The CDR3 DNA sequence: TGCAGCGTTGACTCTAGCACAGATACGCAGTATTTT. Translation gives CSVDSSTDTQYF.

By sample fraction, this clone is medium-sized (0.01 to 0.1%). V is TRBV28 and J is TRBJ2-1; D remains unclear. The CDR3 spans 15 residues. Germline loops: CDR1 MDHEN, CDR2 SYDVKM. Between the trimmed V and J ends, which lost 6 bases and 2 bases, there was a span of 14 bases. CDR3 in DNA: TGTGCCAGCAGCTCCCTCGGGCGCACCTACAATGAGCAGTTCTTC. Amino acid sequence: CASSSLGRTYNEQFF.

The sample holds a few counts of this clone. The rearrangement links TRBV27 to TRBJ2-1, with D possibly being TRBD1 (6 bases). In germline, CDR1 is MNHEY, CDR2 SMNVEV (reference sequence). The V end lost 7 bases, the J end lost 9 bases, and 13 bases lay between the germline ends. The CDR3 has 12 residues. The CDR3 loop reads CASNSGVSEQFF. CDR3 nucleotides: TGTGCCAGCAACTCAGGGGTATCTGAGCAGTTCTTC.